These 21 T cell receptor beta chains came from one sample sequenced in a study of CXCR3-negative and CXCR3-positive naive CD8 T cells. 5' RACE that incorporated UMI labels was used to prepare the TRB cDNA libraries. TCRdb re-called the 5' RACE reads, yielding one record per CDR3 amino acid sequence without DNA. Its listing shows 100,000 to 150,000 distinct CDR3 sequences. Sample: naive CXCR3- CD8+ T cells from blood. Documented subset: CD45RO-CCR7+CD27+CD95- naive CD8+ T cells lacking CXCR3 (TNR3-). The receptors derive from a human donor in good health. Some clones in this sample may be carry-over from other donors' samples.

The chain carries TRBV27 and TRBJ2-1; TCRdb proposes TRBD2, but this gene call is untestable without DNA. The CDR3 length is 13 residues. Germline CDR1 and CDR2: MNHEY and SMNVEV (reference sequence). The CDR3 region is CASGTLSGNEQFF.

The chain joins TRBV20-1 to TRBJ1-1; the TRBD1 assignment by TCRdb is unverifiable without DNA. CDR1 and CDR2 from the germline V gene are DFQATT and SNEGSKA (reference sequence). The CDR3 is 13 amino acids. The CDR3 sequence: CSAQEQGRTEAFF.

V usage is TRBV12-3 or TRBV12-4 and J usage is TRBJ2-4; TCRdb designates TRBD1, a call that cannot be tested without DNA. This CDR3 has 16 amino acids. CDR3 sequence: CASSYNRVLAKNIQYF.

The chain recombines TRBV6-5 with TRBJ1-1. The CDR3 covers 18 residues. Per the germline V gene, CDR1 is MNHEY and CDR2 is SVGAGI. CDR3 sequence reads: CASSYSEGARSAGTEAFF.

The chain is built from TRBV12-3 or TRBV12-4 and TRBJ2-1; the TCRdb D gene call, TRBD1, has no DNA to confirm it. The length of the CDR3 is 12 residues. CDR3: CASSRTGVEQFF.

The CDR3 region is CASSYSLDNEQFF. The chain joins TRBV6-5 to TRBJ2-1. The CDR3 covers 13 residues. The V gene's germline CDR1 is MNHEY and CDR2 SVGAGI.

The CDR3 protein is CASSSQGKAYNEQFF. The chain links TRBV3-1 to TRBJ2-1; TCRdb indicates TRBD1, and absent DNA this call remains unverified. There are 15 residues in the CDR3. CDR1 LGHDT and CDR2 YNNKEL come from the germline V gene (reference sequence).

The V gene is TRBV12-3 or TRBV12-4, the J gene TRBJ2-7; TCRdb selects TRBD2, and the lack of DNA leaves this call unchecked. The length of the CDR3 is 14 residues. CDR3: CASSFSLGVYEQYF.

This chain uses TRBV6-6 with TRBJ2-5; the D call from TCRdb, TRBD2, cannot be confirmed without DNA. CDR1 is MNHNY, CDR2 SVGAGI, per germline (reference sequence). The CDR3 has 14 residues. CDR3 sequence: CASSYLAAQETQYF.

The CDR3 is CASSLGDPNTGELFF. The rearrangement uses TRBV13 and TRBJ2-2. The CDR3 covers 15 residues. From germline, CDR1 is PRHDT and CDR2 FYEKMQ (reference sequence).

The chain uses TRBV7-9 and TRBJ2-5; lacking DNA, the TRBD2 call made by TCRdb goes unchecked. Per germline, CDR1 SEHNR and CDR2 FQNEAQ (reference sequence). The CDR3 is 13 residues long. The chain's CDR3 is CASSLGGIETQYF.

V gene TRBV4-1 combines with J gene TRBJ2-7; TCRdb's assignment of TRBD1 cannot be checked, as there is no DNA. CDR3 length equals 15 residues. Germline V CDR1 and CDR2: MGHRA, YSYEKL. The CDR3 spells CASSPRTGSTYEQYF.

The chain couples TRBV29-1 to TRBJ2-1; TCRdb names TRBD2, which stays unverified in the absence of DNA. The germline CDR1 and CDR2 sequences are SQVTM and ANQGSEA. CDR3 length equals 14 residues. The CDR3 is CSVVPSGRSHEQFF.

CDR3 residues: CASSLTSGSADTQYF. This rearrangement joins TRBV6-5 to TRBJ2-3; TCRdb selects TRBD2, and the lack of DNA leaves this call unchecked. The germline V gene encodes CDR1 MNHEY and CDR2 SVGAGI. The CDR3 covers 15 residues.

This chain joins TRBV19 and TRBJ1-2. The germline V gene encodes CDR1 LNHDA and CDR2 SQIVND (reference sequence). This CDR3 has 11 amino acids. CDR3 sequence: CASSIFYGYTF.

This chain connects TRBV10-1 to TRBJ2-2. There are 15 residues in the CDR3. CDR1 is WNHNN and CDR2 is SYGVQD in the germline V gene (reference sequence). The CDR3 here is CASSGAVINTGELFF.

V is TRBV7-9 and J is TRBJ2-5; TCRdb's D gene call, TRBD1, goes unchecked for lack of DNA. In germline, CDR1 is SEHNR, CDR2 FQNEAQ (reference sequence). This CDR3 is built from 18 residues. CDR3 region: CASSPRSGQGAFQETQYF.

This chain links TRBV28 with TRBJ1-6. This CDR3 has 13 residues. The germline CDR1 and CDR2 sequences are MDHEN and SYDVKM. The chain's CDR3 is CASSSETDSPLHF.

J is TRBJ2-1 and V is TRBV9; the TCRdb call, TRBD2, lacks DNA for checking. Germline assignment: CDR1 SGDLS and CDR2 YYNGEE. The CDR3 extends over 17 amino acids. CDR3 protein: CASSLGKAGGEANEQFF.

The chain recombines TRBV12-3 or TRBV12-4 with TRBJ1-5; as DNA is missing, the TRBD1 call by TCRdb cannot be tested. CDR3 length: 16 residues. CDR3: CASSPRQGRGNQPQHF.

CDR3 sequence reads: CASSLTGGNQETQYF. V and J are TRBV7-3 and TRBJ2-5. This CDR3 has 15 residues. Germline assignment: CDR1 SGHTA and CDR2 FQGTGA. The variable domain in full, completed from reference TRBV7-3 and TRBJ2-5, reads GAGVSQTPSNKVTEKGKYVELRCDPISGHTALYWYRQSLGQGPEFLIYFQGTGAADDSGLPNDRFFAVRPEGSVSTLKIQRTERGDSAVYLCASSLTGGNQETQYFGPGTRLLVL.